This T cell receptor beta chain came from a study of regulatory T cells in long-lasting Graves disease. CDR1 and CDR2 (germline): SGHKS, YYEKEE (reference sequence). V shed 3 bases, J shed 2 bases, and the junction held 19 bases outside the gene matches. CDR3 length: 19 residues. In its sample, this clonotype was seen many times. Library construction for TCR beta used iRepertoire HTBI primers and Arm-PCR of CDR3 regions. A single record per CDR3 protein comes from TCRdb applying MiXCR to the multiplex PCR reads. The sample records fewer than 550,000 distinct CDR3 sequences, about a sixth being singletons. Noted time point: newly diagnosed GD, antithyroid drugs for less than 3 months. The TCR library used RNA extracted from PBMCs. The sample was also reused in another study, on T cells in Graves' hyperthyroidism and ophthalmopathy.

This TCR derives from a woman aged 18-35 years with Graves disease. The chain links TRBV5-5 to TRBJ2-7; 8 bases agree with TRBD1. The material sequenced was peripheral blood mononuclear cells (PBMCs), taken at new diagnosis, from a patient treated with antithyroid drugs. DNA of the CDR3: TGTGCCAGCAGCTCAGCAGGGCGTTCCGAGGGGACAGGCCCCTACGAGCAGTACTTC. It translates to CASSSAGRSEGTGPYEQYF.